Sequencing of this T cell receptor (beta chain) was carried out in a study of response to subunit inactivated influenza vaccine. Findings and limits, study-wide: Researchers suggested that each seasonal influenza vaccination recruits few new T cells.

Each CDR3 protein is one row after TCRdb ran MiXCR on the RT-PCR reads. The sample records about 650,000 distinct CDR3 sequences, less than 15% being singletons. This clonotype appeared a few times. Its antigen is undetermined. The sequence came from a man between 45 and 60 years old who received an inactivated influenza vaccine. The material was PBMCs from blood, obtained roughly 15 days before vaccination.

The CDR3 DNA reads as TGCGCCACCGGGACAGTCTCCTACAATGAGCAGTTCTTC. Its translation is CATGTVSYNEQFF. The chain carries TRBV10-2 and TRBJ2-1; 7 bases are a match to TRBD1. Looked up from germline, CDR1 is WSHSY and CDR2 is SAAADI. J gave up 0 bases and V 10 bases, and 3 bases lay outside the gene matches. CDR3 length: 13 amino acids.